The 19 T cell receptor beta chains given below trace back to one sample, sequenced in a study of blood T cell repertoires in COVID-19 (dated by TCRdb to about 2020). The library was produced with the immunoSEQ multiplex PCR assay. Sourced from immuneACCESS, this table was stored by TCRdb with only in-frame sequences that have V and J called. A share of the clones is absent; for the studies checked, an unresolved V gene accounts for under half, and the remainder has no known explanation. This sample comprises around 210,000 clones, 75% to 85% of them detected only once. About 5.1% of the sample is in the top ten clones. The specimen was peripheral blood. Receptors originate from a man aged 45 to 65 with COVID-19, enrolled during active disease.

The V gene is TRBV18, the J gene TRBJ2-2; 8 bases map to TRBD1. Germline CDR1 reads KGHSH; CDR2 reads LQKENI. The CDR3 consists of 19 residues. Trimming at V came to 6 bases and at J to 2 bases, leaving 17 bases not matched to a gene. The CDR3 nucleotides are TGTGCCAGCTCTCTGACTTGGACAGGGTCCCCAAGAAACACCGGGGAGCTGTTTTTT. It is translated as CASSLTWTGSPRNTGELFF.

DNA for the CDR3: TGTGCCAGCAGCACCCGGGGCGGGGGGACCTACAATGAGCAGTTCTTC. Translating gives CASSTRGGGTYNEQFF. The V gene is TRBV9, the J gene TRBJ2-1, with 8 bases that match TRBD2. CDR1 is SGDLS, CDR2 YYNGEE, per germline. The V gene end was trimmed by 4 bases and the J gene end by 2 bases; junction bases not matched to a gene: 8. The length of the CDR3 is 16 residues.

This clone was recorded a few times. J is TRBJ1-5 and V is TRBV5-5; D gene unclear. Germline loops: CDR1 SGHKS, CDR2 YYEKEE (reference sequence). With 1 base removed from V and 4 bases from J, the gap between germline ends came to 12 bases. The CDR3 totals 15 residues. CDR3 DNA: TGTGCCAGCAGCTTGTTCGCACCCGGGAATCAGCCCCAGCATTTT. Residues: CASSLFAPGNQPQHF.

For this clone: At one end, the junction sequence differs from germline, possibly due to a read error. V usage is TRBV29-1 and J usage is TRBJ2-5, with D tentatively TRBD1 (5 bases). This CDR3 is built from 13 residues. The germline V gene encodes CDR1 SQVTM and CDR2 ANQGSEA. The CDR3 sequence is CSAEPGSQETQYF. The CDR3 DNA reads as TGCAGCGCTGAACCAGGGTCCCAAGAGACCCAGTACTTC.

The CDR3 sequence: CASKRGKTGNTIYF. The DNA for the CDR3 is TGTGCCAGCAAGCGGGGTAAAACTGGAAACACCATATATTTT. The chain recombines TRBV27 with TRBJ1-3; D remains unclear. V lost 7 bases, J lost 2 bases, and 12 bases lay in between. This CDR3 is 14 amino acids long. Per germline, CDR1 MNHEY and CDR2 SMNVEV (reference sequence).

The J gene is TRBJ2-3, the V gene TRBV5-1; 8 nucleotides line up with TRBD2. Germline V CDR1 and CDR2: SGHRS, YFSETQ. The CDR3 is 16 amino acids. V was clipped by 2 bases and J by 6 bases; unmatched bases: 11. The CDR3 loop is CASSFPGGGGMDTQYF. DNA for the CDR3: TGCGCCAGCAGCTTCCCAGGTGGCGGGGGGATGGATACGCAGTATTTT. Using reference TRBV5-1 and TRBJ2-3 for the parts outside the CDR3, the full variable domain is KAGVTQTPRYLIKTRGQQVTLSCSPISGHRSVSWYQQTPGQGLQFLFEYFSETQRNKGNFPGRFSGRQFSNSRSEMNVSTLELGDSALYLCASSFPGGGGMDTQYFGPGTRLTVL.

The CDR3 loop is CASRPGLVGELFF. CDR3 DNA: TGTGCCAGCAGACCTGGACTAGTAGGGGAGCTGTTTTTT. The V gene is TRBV2, the J gene TRBJ2-2; 7 bases align to TRBD2. Trimming removed 6 bases from V and 8 bases from J; junction bases left unmatched: 6. Germline CDR1 reads SNHLY; CDR2 reads FYNNEI. There are 13 residues in the CDR3. Full variable domain (outside the CDR3, taken from reference TRBV2 and TRBJ2-2): EPEVTQTPSHQVTQMGQEVILRCVPISNHLYFYWYRQILGQKVEFLVSFYNNEISEKSEIFDDQFSVERPDGSNFTLKIRSTKLEDSAMYFCASRPGLVGELFFGEGSRLTVL.

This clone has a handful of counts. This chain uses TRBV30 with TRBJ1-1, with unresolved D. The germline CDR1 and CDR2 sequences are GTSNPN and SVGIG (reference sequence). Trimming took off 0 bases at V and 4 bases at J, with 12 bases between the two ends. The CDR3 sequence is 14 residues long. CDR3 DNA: TGTGCCTGGAGTGTAAGGGAGCTGAGCACTGAAGCTTTCTTT. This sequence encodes CAWSVRELSTEAFF.

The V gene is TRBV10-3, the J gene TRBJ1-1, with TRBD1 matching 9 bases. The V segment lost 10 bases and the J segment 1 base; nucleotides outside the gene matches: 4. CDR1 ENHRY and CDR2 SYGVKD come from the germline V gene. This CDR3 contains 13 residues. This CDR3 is CAKRQGENTEAFF. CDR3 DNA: TGTGCCAAACGACAGGGGGAGAACACTGAAGCTTTCTTT.

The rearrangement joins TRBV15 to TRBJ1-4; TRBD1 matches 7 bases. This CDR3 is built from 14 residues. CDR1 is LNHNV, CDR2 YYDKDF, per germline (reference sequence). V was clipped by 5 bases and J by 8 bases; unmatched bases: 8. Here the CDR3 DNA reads TGTGCCACCAGCCCGGGACAGAATAGGGAAAAACTGTTTTTT. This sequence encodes CATSPGQNREKLFF.

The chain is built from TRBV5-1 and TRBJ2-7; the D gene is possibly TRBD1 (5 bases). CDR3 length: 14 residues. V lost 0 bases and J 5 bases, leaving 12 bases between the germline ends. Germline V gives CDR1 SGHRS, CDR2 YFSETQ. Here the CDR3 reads CASSLGSRAHEQYF. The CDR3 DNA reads TGCGCCAGCAGCTTGGGTTCCAGGGCTCACGAGCAGTACTTC.

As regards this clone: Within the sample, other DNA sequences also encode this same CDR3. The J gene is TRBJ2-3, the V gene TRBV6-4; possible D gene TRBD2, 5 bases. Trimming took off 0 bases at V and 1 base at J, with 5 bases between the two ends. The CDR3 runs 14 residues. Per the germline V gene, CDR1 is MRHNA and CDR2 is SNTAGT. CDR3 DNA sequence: TGTGCCAGCAGTGACTCCGGGGGCACAGATACGCAGTATTTT. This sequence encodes CASSDSGGTDTQYF.

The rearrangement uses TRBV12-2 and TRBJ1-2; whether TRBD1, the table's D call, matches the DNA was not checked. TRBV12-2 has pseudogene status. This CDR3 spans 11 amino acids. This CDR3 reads CAKTGNYGYTF. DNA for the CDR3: TGTGCAAAGACAGGAAACTATGGCTACACCTTC.

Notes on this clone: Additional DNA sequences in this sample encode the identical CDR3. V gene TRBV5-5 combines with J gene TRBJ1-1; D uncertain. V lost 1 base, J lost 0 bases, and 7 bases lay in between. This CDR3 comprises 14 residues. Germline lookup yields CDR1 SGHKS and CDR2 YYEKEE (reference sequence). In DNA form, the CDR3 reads TGTGCCAGCAGCTTGACAGCTATGAACACTGAAGCTTTCTTT. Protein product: CASSLTAMNTEAFF.

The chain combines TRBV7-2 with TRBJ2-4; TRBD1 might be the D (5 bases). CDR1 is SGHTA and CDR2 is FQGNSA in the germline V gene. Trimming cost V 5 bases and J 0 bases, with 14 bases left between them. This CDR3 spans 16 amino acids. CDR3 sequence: CASSGHKKLAKNIQYF. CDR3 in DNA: TGTGCCAGCAGCGGACACAAGAAACTAGCCAAAAACATTCAGTACTTC.

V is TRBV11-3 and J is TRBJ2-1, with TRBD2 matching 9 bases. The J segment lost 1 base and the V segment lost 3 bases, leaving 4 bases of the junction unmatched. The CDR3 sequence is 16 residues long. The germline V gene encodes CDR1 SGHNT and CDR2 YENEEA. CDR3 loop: CASSLDSGGSYNEQFF. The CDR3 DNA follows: TGTGCCAGCAGCTTGGATAGCGGGGGATCCTACAATGAGCAGTTCTTC.

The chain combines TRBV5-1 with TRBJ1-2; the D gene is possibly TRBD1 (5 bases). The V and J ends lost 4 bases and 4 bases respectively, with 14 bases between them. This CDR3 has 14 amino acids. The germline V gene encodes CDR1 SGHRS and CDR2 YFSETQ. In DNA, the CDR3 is TGCGCCAGCAGCCCCATGCGGGGGGGCTATGGCTACACCTTC. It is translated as CASSPMRGGYGYTF.

In DNA, the CDR3 is TGTGCCAGCAGTGAAGGGCCCCGGGAACTTTACGAGCAGTACTTC. It yields the protein CASSEGPRELYEQYF. The chain couples TRBV2 to TRBJ2-7; a weak D match, TRBD2 (5 bases). Trimming pared 1 base from V and 4 bases from J, leaving 14 bases between. CDR3 length: 15 amino acids. Germline V gene sequence: CDR1 SNHLY, CDR2 FYNNEI.

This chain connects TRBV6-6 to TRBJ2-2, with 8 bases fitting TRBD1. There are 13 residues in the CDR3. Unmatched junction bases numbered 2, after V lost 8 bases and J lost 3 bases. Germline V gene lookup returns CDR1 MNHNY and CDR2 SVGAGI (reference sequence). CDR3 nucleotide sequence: TGTGCCAGCCGACAGGGGTACACCGGGGAGCTGTTTTTT. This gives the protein CASRQGYTGELFF.